Presented here are 29 T cell receptor beta chains from one specimen sequenced in a study of tumor-infiltrating lymphocytes in primary liver carcinoma. Scientists recovered RNA and DNA together from around 20-30 mg of unsorted bulk tissue. With roughly 0.5 ug total RNA as template and a constant-region primer, TCR beta cDNA was made. Nested multiplex PCR, run for three rounds with slightly modified ARM-PCR, yielded TCR beta libraries. A C-beta reverse primer and TRBV1-TRBV30 forward primers served in each of the first two PCR rounds, at 9 to 10 cycles apiece. One entry per CDR3 protein results from TCRdb running MiXCR on the multiplex PCR reads. The data contain around 40,000 distinct CDR3 sequences, approximately 70% of them singletons. Source material: liver tumor tissue from sampling region 2. The subset was: tumor region T2, inferior pole. These receptors were taken from a man in his forties or fifties with primary liver carcinoma and hepatitis B virus infection.

Of note for this clonotype: The junction departs from the called germline gene at one end, perhaps through a read error. V gene TRBV6-6 combines with J gene TRBJ2-2, with TRBD2 as a possible D gene (5 bases). The CDR3 consists of 13 residues. The germline gives CDR1 MNHNY, CDR2 SVGAGI (reference sequence). The CDR3 here is CASSFSPTGEPFF. The DNA of the CDR3 is TGTGCCAGCAGTTTCTCCCCTACCGGGGAGCCGTTTTTT.

Concerning this clonotype itself: One end of the junction does not line up with germline, which may come from a read error. The chain combines TRBV28 with TRBJ2-5; D gene ambiguous. The CDR3 totals 13 residues. Germline CDR1 is MDHEN and CDR2 is SYDVKM. CDR3 coding DNA: TGTGTCAGCAGGCCGACGGAACAAGATACCCAGTACTTC. It yields the protein CVSRPTEQDTQYF.

Of note for this clonotype: Compared with germline, one end of the junction differs, possibly owing to a read error. The V and J genes are TRBV11-2 and TRBJ2-1; a weak D match, TRBD2 (5 bases). The length of the CDR3 is 17 residues. The germline CDR1 and CDR2 sequences are SGHAT and FQNNGV. CDR3 in DNA: TGTGCGAGCAGCTTGATAGGGCTAGCTGGCCTCTACAATGAGCAGTTCTTC. The encoded protein is CASSLIGLAGLYNEQFF.

V and J are TRBV29-1 and TRBJ2-5; TRBD1 matches at 7 bases. With V trimmed by 7 bases and J by 7 bases, 12 bases remained unmatched. Germline assignment: CDR1 SQVTM and CDR2 ANQGSEA. The CDR3 length is 13 residues. The CDR3 coding sequence is TGCAGCGGACAGGGAGCGAAAGAAGGGACCCAGTACTTC. This sequence encodes CSGQGAKEGTQYF.

With respect to this clonotype: An end of the junction differs from the germline gene, which may be a read error. The chain has TRBV4-1 and TRBJ2-1; possibly TRBD1 or TRBD2 for D (5 bases each). Germline lookup yields CDR1 MGHRA and CDR2 YSYEKL. This CDR3 spans 15 amino acids. DNA for the CDR3: TGCGCCAGCAGCCCAGTTGGGGGATGCAGCAATGAGCATTTCTTC. It codes for CASSPVGGCSNEHFF.

As to this clonotype: A much larger clonotype is one base distant, so this may be a read error. The chain links TRBV6-6 to TRBJ2-1; the D is unclear. The CDR3 runs to 16 residues. Looked up from germline, CDR1 is MNHNY and CDR2 is SVGAGI (reference sequence). The CDR3 DNA reads as TGTGCCAGCAGGCCCTACGTAGAATCAAGCTACAATGAGCAGTTATTC. Encoded protein: CASRPYVESSYNEQLF.

The V and J genes are TRBV6-1 and TRBJ2-6; D not resolved. The V end was cut by 2 bases, the J end by 8 bases, with 16 bases between. The CDR3 is 16 amino acids. The germline V gene has CDR1 MNHNS and CDR2 SASEGT. The CDR3 sequence: CASSEQPKAWTNVLTF. In DNA form, the CDR3 reads TGTGCCAGCAGTGAACAGCCCAAGGCTTGGACCAACGTCCTGACTTTC.

This clonotype was detected a few times. V usage is TRBV9 and J usage is TRBJ2-7; 7 bases match TRBD2. V was clipped by 4 bases and J by 7 bases; unmatched bases: 11. The CDR3 sequence is 14 residues long. Germline lookup yields CDR1 SGDLS and CDR2 YYNGEE. DNA of the CDR3: TGTGCCAGCAGCCCGGGAGGAGCCGGGGGGGAGCAGTACTTC. It translates to CASSPGGAGGEQYF.

Worth noting for this clonotype: Mismatch with germline at one junction end may stem from a read error. The chain recombines TRBV11-2 with TRBJ2-3; 8 nucleotides match TRBD2. Germline values: CDR1 SGHAT, CDR2 FQNNGV. The CDR3 runs 16 residues. The CDR3 spells CASSLQAGVRTDTQYF. The CDR3 nucleotides read TGTGCCAGCAGCTTACAAGCGGGGGTCAGAACAGATACGCAATATTTT. Combining the CDR3 with reference TRBV11-2 and TRBJ2-3 gives the whole variable domain EAGVAQSPRYKIIEKRQSVAFWCNPISGHATLYWYQQILGQGPKLLIQFQNNGVVDDSQLPKDRFSAERLKGVDSTLKIQPAKLEDSAVYLCASSLQAGVRTDTQYFGPGTRLTVL.

Turning to this clonotype: The conserved final phenylalanine or tryptophan is absent from the CDR3, which likely points to a read error. The CDR3 DNA is TGCAGCGTTGCGGCAGGCCACAATGGGCAGTTCTTA. Translating it yields CSVAAGHNGQFL. This sequence joins TRBV29-1 and TRBJ2-1, with D uncertain. The germline CDR1 and CDR2 sequences are SQVTM and ANQGSEA. This CDR3 has 12 amino acids.

This clonotype was seen ten or more times. The chain links TRBV6-6 to TRBJ2-3; 8 nucleotides agree with TRBD2. The germline CDR1 and CDR2 sequences are MNHNY and SVGAGI (reference sequence). The CDR3 consists of 17 residues. Germline trimming cut 4 bases from V and 0 bases from J; bases unmatched to any gene: 9. DNA for the CDR3: TGTGCCAGCAGTTCCCTGGGTTTAGCGGGGAGCACAGATACGCAGTATTTT. Residues: CASSSLGLAGSTDTQYF.

About this clonotype itself: The junction departs from the called germline gene at one end, perhaps through a read error. This chain joins TRBV11-2 and TRBJ2-2, with a tentative D call TRBD2 (5 bases). The CDR3 has 14 amino acids. Germline V gives CDR1 SGHAT, CDR2 FQNNGV. CDR3 amino acids: CASSTNSGTGELYF. The CDR3 region has the DNA TGTGCCAGCAGCACAAACTCGGGCACCGGGGAGCTGTATTTT.

Of note for this clonotype: At one boundary the junction diverges from the germline segment, which might be a read error. The chain joins TRBV6-2 or TRBV6-3 to TRBJ2-1; D ambiguous. The germline V gene has CDR1 MNHEY and CDR2 SVGEGT. The CDR3 contains 11 residues. The CDR3 nucleotides are TGTACCAGCAGCTACCACAACGAGCAGTTCTTC. Encoded protein: CTSSYHNEQFF.

This clonotype has ten or more counts. The chain recombines TRBV6-4 with TRBJ2-7, with 11 bases aligning to TRBD2. With V trimmed by 2 bases and J by 3 bases, 3 bases remained unmatched. Germline V gene sequence: CDR1 MRHNA, CDR2 SNTAGT. The CDR3 covers 15 residues. The chain's CDR3 is CASSDPTSGVYEQYF. In DNA form, the CDR3 reads TGTGCCAGCAGTGACCCGACTAGCGGGGTCTACGAGCAGTACTTC.

This clonotype was detected only once. One end of the junction varies from germline; a read error may be responsible. The genes are TRBV12-3 or TRBV12-4 and TRBJ2-3; a weak D match, TRBD1 (5 bases). The tail of the sequence fits TRBJ1-5 better, so the J call may be wrong. There are 14 residues in the CDR3. The DNA of the CDR3 is TGTACCAGCAGTCCAGGGACTAGACCCGATACGCAGCATTTT. Its translation: CTSSPGTRPDTQHF.

This clonotype is a singleton in its sample. Germline is not matched at one junction end, which may reflect a read error. The genes are TRBV10-3 and TRBJ2-7, with 7 nucleotides matching TRBD1. The CDR3 length is 13 residues. The germline gives CDR1 ENHRY, CDR2 SYGVKD. The CDR3 nucleotides are TGTGCCATCGCCGGGACAGTGTTGGACGAACAGTACTTC. Translating gives CAIAGTVLDEQYF.

As regards this clonotype: The DNA is omitted, as the CDR3 cannot be located on it reliably, and the CDR3 follows TCRdb's listing. The genes are TRBV6-5 and TRBJ2-7; the D call TRBD1 from the table was never checked on the DNA. The CDR3 numbers 16 amino acids, ends counted. Per germline, CDR1 MNHEY and CDR2 SVGAGI. CDR3 loop: CASSYRCRGHTYEQYF.

This clonotype was recorded at least ten times. The chain uses TRBV4-1 and TRBJ2-2, with TRBD2 matching over 13 bases. J was trimmed by 6 bases and V by 0 bases; bases with no gene match: 16. This CDR3 has 21 amino acids. The V gene's germline CDR1 is MGHRA and CDR2 YSYEKL. This chain's CDR3 is CASSQDFAGLAGAPGAGELFF. The DNA for the CDR3 is TGCGCCAGCAGCCAAGATTTCGCAGGACTAGCGGGAGCCCCGGGGGCCGGGGAGCTGTTTTTT.

Comment on this clonotype: This likely comes from a read error, as the CDR3 has no conserved phenylalanine or tryptophan at its end. It is unclear where the CDR3 begins or ends on the DNA, so no DNA is shown, and the CDR3 is as TCRdb lists it. Here the CDR3 reads CASSMGGDRGISLSGDNVLTV. The gene calls are TRBV11-2 and TRBJ2-6; the table's TRBD1 call for D was not verified on the DNA. The CDR3 contains 21 residues when both ends are counted. CDR1 is SGHAT, CDR2 FQNNGV, per germline.

This clonotype was observed a single time. Compared with germline, one end of the junction differs, possibly owing to a read error. V usage is TRBV6-2 or TRBV6-3 and J usage is TRBJ2-1; D ambiguous. Germline loops: CDR1 MNHEY, CDR2 SVGEGT. The CDR3 has 15 amino acids. The CDR3 nucleotides are TGTGCCAGCAGGTTGCCTCAAGCGTCCTACAATGTGCAGTTTTTC. This translates into CASRLPQASYNVQFF.

This clonotype was observed once. One end of the junction does not line up with germline, which may come from a read error. J is TRBJ2-1 and V is TRBV12-3 or TRBV12-4, with 10 bases aligning to TRBD1. CDR3 size: 14 residues. The CDR3: CASSGTGVVYAQFF. CDR3 nucleotides: TGTGCCAGCTCCGGGACAGGGGTGGTTTATGCGCAGTTTTTC.

On this clonotype itself: Without the conserved terminal phenylalanine or tryptophan, this CDR3 likely stems from a read error. This chain links TRBV20-1 with TRBJ2-5; no reliable D call. This CDR3 is built from 15 residues. With 8 bases removed from V and 5 bases from J, the gap between germline ends came to 24 bases. The germline gives CDR1 DFQATT, CDR2 SNEGSKA (reference sequence). CDR3 sequence (DNA): TGCAGTCAGACAACTGACGGAAATACCCAGGAGACCCAGTACCTC. This sequence encodes CSQTTDGNTQETQYL.

This clonotype appeared once. The junction departs from the called germline gene at one end, perhaps through a read error. The gene calls are TRBV29-1 and TRBJ2-5; the match to TRBD2 covers 13 bases. Germline V gene data show CDR1 as SQVTM and CDR2 as ANQGSEA. The CDR3 runs 15 residues. CDR3 sequence reads: CSLRTSGSWTETRYF. The CDR3 DNA reads as TGCAGCCTTCGGACTAGCGGGAGTTGGACAGAGACCCGGTACTTC.

To note about this clonotype: An end of the junction does not agree with germline; a read error may underlie this. The chain uses TRBV6-1 and TRBJ1-2, with 7 positions matching TRBD1. This CDR3 is 12 amino acids long. Germline V lookup: CDR1 MNHNS, CDR2 SASEGT. The CDR3 protein is CASSEGRGWNTF. CDR3 in DNA: TGTGCTAGCAGTGAAGGCAGGGGGTGGAACACCTTC.

To note about this clonotype: Since no conserved phenylalanine or tryptophan closes the CDR3, a read error is the likely cause. Written as DNA, the CDR3 is TGTGCCAGCAGTTTGGACGGTACTAGCAATCAGCCCCAGCATCTT. It translates to CASSLDGTSNQPQHL. The chain has TRBV6-2 or TRBV6-3 and TRBJ1-5; D call uncertain. The CDR3 length is 15 residues. Per the germline V gene, CDR1 is MNHEY and CDR2 is SVGEGT. V dropped 4 bases and J dropped 0 bases, with 10 bases sitting between them.

This clonotype was recorded once. The junction departs from germline at one end; a sequencing error may be responsible. The gene calls are TRBV30 and TRBJ2-3, with 7 bases lining up with TRBD2. The CDR3 consists of 14 residues. Germline V gene sequence: CDR1 GTSNPN, CDR2 SVGIG (reference sequence). The CDR3, as DNA: TGTGCCTGGAGTGGACAAGCGGGACCAGATACGCACTATTTT. Its translation: CAWSGQAGPDTHYF. The variable domain in full, completed from reference TRBV30 and TRBJ2-3, reads SQTIHQWPATLVQPVGSPLSLECTVEGTSNPNLYWYRQAAGRGLQLLFYSVGIGQISSEVPQNLSASRPQDRQFILSSKKLLLSDSGFYLCAWSGQAGPDTHYFGPGTRLTVL.

V is TRBV6-6 and J is TRBJ2-1; maybe TRBD2 (6 bases). Germline V gives CDR1 MNHNY, CDR2 SVGAGI (reference sequence). CDR3 length: 13 amino acids. Trimming stripped 5 bases from V and 10 bases from J, with 15 bases between. Here the CDR3 reads CASSPGRAGEQFF. The DNA of the CDR3 is TGTGCCAGCAGTCCAGGGAGAGCGGGCGAGCAGTTCTTC.

The chain recombines TRBV6-1 with TRBJ2-7; D could derive from TRBD1 or TRBD2 (5 bases each). V was pared by 6 bases and J by 5 bases, with 17 bases between. The CDR3 spans 14 residues. Per the germline V gene, CDR1 is MNHNS and CDR2 is SASEGT. The CDR3, as DNA: TGTGCCAGCAGGACCGGGACGGGGCCCCACGAGCAGTACTTC. It codes for CASRTGTGPHEQYF.

About this clonotype: A read error may produce the germline difference seen at one junction end. The chain joins TRBV10-2 to TRBJ2-1; D might be TRBD1 (5 bases). The CDR3 spans 12 residues. The germline CDR1 and CDR2 sequences are WSHSY and SAAADI. CDR3 sequence: CASSRANKEQFF. The CDR3 DNA reads as TGTGCCAGCAGCAGGGCAAACAAAGAGCAGTTCTTC.